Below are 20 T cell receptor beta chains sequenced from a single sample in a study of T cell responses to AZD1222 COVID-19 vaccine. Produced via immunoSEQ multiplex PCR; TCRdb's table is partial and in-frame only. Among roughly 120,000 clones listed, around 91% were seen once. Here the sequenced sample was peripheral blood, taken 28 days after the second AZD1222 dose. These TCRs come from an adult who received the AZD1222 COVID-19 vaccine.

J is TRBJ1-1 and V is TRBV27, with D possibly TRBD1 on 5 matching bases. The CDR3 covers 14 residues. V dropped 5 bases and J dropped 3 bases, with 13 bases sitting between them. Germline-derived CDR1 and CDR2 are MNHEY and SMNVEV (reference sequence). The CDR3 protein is CASSRGSWDTEAFF. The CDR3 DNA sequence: TGTGCCAGCAGTAGGGGAAGTTGGGACACTGAAGCTTTCTTT.

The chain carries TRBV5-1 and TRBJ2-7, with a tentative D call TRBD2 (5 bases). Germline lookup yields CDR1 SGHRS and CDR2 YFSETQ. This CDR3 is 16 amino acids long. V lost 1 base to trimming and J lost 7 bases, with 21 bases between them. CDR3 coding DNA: TGCGCCAGCAGCTTGACGATCAGTGTAGGGTCGGGGGAGCAGTACTTC. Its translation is CASSLTISVGSGEQYF.

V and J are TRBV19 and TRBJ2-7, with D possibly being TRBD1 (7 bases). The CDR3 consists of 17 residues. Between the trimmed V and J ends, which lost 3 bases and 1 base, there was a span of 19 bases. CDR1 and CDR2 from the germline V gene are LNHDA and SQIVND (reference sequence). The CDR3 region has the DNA TGTGCCAGTAGTATCATCGCGGCGGGACAGAGTTCCTACGAGCAGTACTTC. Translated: CASSIIAAGQSSYEQYF. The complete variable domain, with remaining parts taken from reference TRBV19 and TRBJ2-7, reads DGGITQSPKYLFRKEGQNVTLSCEQNLNHDAMYWYRQDPGQGLRLIYYSQIVNDFQKGDIAEGYSVSREKKESFPLTVTSAQKNPTAFYLCASSIIAAGQSSYEQYFGPGTRLTVT.

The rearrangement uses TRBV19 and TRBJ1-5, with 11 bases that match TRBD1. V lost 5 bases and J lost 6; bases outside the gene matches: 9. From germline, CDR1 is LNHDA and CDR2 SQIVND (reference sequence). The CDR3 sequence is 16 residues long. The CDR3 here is CASSRRTGGSVQPQHF. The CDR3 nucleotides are TGTGCCAGTAGTCGACGGACAGGGGGCTCGGTTCAGCCCCAGCATTTT.

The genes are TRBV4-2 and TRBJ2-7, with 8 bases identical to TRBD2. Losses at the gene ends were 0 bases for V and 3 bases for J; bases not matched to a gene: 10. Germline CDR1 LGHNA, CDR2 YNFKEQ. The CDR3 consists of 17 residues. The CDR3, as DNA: TGTGCCAGCAGCCAAGAAACGGGCGGGAGGCCCGACTACGAGCAGTACTTC. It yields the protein CASSQETGGRPDYEQYF.

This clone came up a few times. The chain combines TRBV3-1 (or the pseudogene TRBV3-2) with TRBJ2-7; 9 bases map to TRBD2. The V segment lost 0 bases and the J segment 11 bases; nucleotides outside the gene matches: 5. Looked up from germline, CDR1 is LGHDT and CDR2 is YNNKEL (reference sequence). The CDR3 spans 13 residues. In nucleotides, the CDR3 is TGTGCCAGCAGCCAAGACTTAGCGGGAGCGGAGTACTTC. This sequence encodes CASSQDLAGAEYF.

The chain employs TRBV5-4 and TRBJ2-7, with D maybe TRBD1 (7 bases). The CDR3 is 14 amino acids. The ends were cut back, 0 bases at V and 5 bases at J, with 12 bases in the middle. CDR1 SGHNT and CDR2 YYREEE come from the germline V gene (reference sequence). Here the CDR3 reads CASSLGQGGNEQYF. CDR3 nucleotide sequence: TGTGCCAGCAGCTTGGGACAGGGAGGCAACGAGCAGTACTTC.

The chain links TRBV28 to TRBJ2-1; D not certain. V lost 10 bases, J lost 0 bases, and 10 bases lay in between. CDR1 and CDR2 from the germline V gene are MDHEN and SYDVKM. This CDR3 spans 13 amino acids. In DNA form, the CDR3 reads TGTGCCACCACGCTTAGCTCCTACAATGAGCAGTTCTTC. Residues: CATTLSSYNEQFF.

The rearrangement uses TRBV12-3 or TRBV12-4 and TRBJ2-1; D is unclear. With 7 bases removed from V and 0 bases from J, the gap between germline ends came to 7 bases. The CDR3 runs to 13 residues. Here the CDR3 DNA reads TGTGCCAGCACCGGTAGCTCCTACAATGAGCAGTTCTTC. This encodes CASTGSSYNEQFF.

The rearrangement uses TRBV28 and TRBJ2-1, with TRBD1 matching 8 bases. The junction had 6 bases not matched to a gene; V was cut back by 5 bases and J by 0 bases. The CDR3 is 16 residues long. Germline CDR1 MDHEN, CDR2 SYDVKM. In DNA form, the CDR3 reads TGTGCCAGCAGTACGGACAGGGAGGCCTCCTACAATGAGCAGTTCTTC. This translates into CASSTDREASYNEQFF. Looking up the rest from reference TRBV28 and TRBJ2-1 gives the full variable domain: DVKVTQSSRYLVKRTGEKVFLECVQDMDHENMFWYRQDPGLGLRLIYFSYDVKMKEKGDIPEGYSVSREKKERFSLILESASTNQTSMYLCASSTDREASYNEQFFGPGTRLTVL.

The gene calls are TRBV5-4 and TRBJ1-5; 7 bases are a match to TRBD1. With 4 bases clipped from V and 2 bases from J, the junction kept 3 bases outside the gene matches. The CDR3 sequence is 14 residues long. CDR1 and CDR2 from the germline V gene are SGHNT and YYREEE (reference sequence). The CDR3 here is CASSQGTGNQPQHF. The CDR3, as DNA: TGTGCCAGCAGCCAAGGGACAGGCAATCAGCCCCAGCATTTT.

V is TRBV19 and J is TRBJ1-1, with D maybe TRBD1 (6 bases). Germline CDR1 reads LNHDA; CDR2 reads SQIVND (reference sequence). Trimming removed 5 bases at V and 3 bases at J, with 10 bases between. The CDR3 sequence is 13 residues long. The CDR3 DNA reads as TGTGCCAGTAGTCAGGGGCGAGACACTGAAGCTTTCTTT. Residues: CASSQGRDTEAFF.

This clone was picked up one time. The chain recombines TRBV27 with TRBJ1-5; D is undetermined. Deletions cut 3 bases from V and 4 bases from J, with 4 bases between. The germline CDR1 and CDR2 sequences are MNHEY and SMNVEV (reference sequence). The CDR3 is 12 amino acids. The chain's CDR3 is CASSFYNQPQHF. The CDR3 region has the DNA TGTGCCAGCAGTTTTTATAATCAGCCCCAGCATTTT.

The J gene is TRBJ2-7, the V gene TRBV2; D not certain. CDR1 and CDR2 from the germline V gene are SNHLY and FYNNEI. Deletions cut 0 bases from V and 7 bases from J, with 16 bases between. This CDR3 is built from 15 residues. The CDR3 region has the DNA TGTGCCAGCAGTGAAGCCGTCGCAGGCCTTGGGGAGCAGTACTTC. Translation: CASSEAVAGLGEQYF.

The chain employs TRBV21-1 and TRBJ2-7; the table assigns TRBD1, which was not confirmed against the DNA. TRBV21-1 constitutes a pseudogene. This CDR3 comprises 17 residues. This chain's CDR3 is CASSSQISYRGPREQYF. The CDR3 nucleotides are TGTGCCAGCAGCTCTCAAATCAGTTACAGGGGCCCTCGCGAGCAGTACTTC.

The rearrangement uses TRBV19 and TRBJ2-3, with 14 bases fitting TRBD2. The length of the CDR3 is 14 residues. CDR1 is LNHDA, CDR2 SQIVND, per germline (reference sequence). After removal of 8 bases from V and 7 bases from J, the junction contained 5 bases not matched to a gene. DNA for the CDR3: TGTGCCAGTGGGACTAGCGGGAGAGGTAATACGCAGTATTTT. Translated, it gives CASGTSGRGNTQYF.

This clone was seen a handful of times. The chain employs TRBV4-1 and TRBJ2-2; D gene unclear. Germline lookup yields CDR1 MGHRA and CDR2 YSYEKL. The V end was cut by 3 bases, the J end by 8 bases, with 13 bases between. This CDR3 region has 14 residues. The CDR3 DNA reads TGCGCCAGCAGCCAGGGCTACGGTCCAGGGGAGCTGTTTTTT. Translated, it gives CASSQGYGPGELFF.

CDR3 amino acids: CASSPTEGARGYTF. The CDR3 region has the DNA TGTGCCAGCAGCCCGACGGAGGGGGCCCGTGGCTACACCTTC. The chain is built from TRBV4-2 and TRBJ1-2, with 7 positions matching TRBD1. The V gene's germline CDR1 is LGHNA and CDR2 YNFKEQ. With V trimmed by 4 bases and J by 7 bases, 9 bases remained unmatched. This CDR3 is built from 14 residues.

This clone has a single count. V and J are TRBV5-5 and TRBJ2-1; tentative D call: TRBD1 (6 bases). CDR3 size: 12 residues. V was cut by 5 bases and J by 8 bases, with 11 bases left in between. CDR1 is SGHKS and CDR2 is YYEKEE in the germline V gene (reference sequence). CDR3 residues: CASSSGVDEQFF. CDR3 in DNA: TGTGCCAGCAGTTCAGGGGTGGATGAGCAGTTCTTC.

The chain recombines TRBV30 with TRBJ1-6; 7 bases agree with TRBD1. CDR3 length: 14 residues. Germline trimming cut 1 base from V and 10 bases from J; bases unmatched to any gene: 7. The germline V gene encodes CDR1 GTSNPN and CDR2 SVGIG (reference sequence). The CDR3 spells CAWSGTGAGSPLHF. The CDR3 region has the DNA TGTGCCTGGAGTGGTACAGGGGCAGGCTCACCCCTCCACTTT.